The next 16 T cell receptor beta chains were all read from a single sample in a study of T cells in Graves' hyperthyroidism and ophthalmopathy. Amplified regions were TCR beta CDR3 sequences from RNA transcripts. The TCR CDR3 was amplified in a first-round RT-PCR using the HTBI primer set. TCRdb itself ran the multiplex PCR reads through MiXCR, one entry per CDR3 protein. This table has nearly 750,000 distinct CDR3 sequences, approximately 36% appearing once. Sequenced input: blood. These receptors came from a middle-aged woman with Graves' hyperthyroidism.

In regard to this clonotype: This may come from a read error, since a much larger clone is one base off. The CDR3 reads CSSSLDSGEKLFF. The CDR3 bases are TGTTCCAGCAGCTTAGATAGCGGCGAAAAACTGTTTTTT. The rearrangement uses TRBV7-9 and TRBJ1-4, with D uncertain. The CDR3 contains 13 residues. Germline V CDR1 and CDR2: SEHNR, FQNEAQ (reference sequence).

This chain uses TRBV5-6 with TRBJ1-5; no reliable D call. Germline CDR1 and CDR2: SGHDT and YYEEEE. V lost 0 bases to trimming and J lost 7 bases, with 8 bases between them. CDR3 size: 13 residues. The CDR3 DNA reads as TGTGCCAGCAGCTTGGGCGGGGAACAGCCCCAGCATTTT. Translating gives CASSLGGEQPQHF.

This clonotype was seen a handful of times. The rearrangement uses TRBV19 and TRBJ1-4; a weak D match, TRBD1 (6 bases). Germline loops: CDR1 LNHDA, CDR2 SQIVND (reference sequence). The CDR3 is 14 residues long. Between the trimmed V and J ends, which lost 0 bases and 7 bases, there was a span of 9 bases. The CDR3 DNA reads TGTGCCAGTAGTATAGAGGGGGGCGGTGAAAAACTGTTTTTT. It codes for CASSIEGGGEKLFF.

This chain joins TRBV4-3 and TRBJ1-3, with no clear D. Per germline, CDR1 LGHNA and CDR2 YSLEER. The CDR3 length is 14 residues. Trimming took 1 base from V and 4 from J, leaving 8 bases between them. The CDR3 loop reads CASSQAVLGNTIYF. The CDR3 DNA sequence: TGCGCCAGCAGCCAAGCTGTCCTCGGAAACACCATATATTTT.

A few counts support this clonotype. The chain joins TRBV20-1 to TRBJ2-5; D possibly corresponds to TRBD2 (5 bases). V gave up 0 bases and J gave up 5 bases, with 16 bases separating them. Germline CDR1 and CDR2: DFQATT and SNEGSKA (reference sequence). The CDR3 consists of 15 residues. DNA for the CDR3: TGCAGTGCTAGAGATCAGACCGGAGGTGGGGAGACCCAGTACTTC. This gives the protein CSARDQTGGGETQYF.

The rearrangement joins TRBV11-1 to TRBJ1-2; 8 positions match TRBD1. There are 18 residues in the CDR3. V was clipped by 0 bases and J by 4 bases; unmatched bases: 13. Germline V gene data show CDR1 as SGHAT and CDR2 as FQDESV (reference sequence). CDR3 coding DNA: TGTGCCAGCAGCTTAGCGTCCAGGGGGCAAAGCATGACCTATGGCTACACCTTC. Its protein product is CASSLASRGQSMTYGYTF.

This clonotype was observed a few times. The gene calls are TRBV7-9 and TRBJ2-7; 7 nucleotides line up with TRBD2. There are 14 residues in the CDR3. V lost 6 bases to trimming and J lost 6 bases; unmatched junction nucleotides: 11. The germline gives CDR1 SEHNR, CDR2 FQNEAQ (reference sequence). The CDR3 region has the DNA TGTGCCAGCAGTTCCCTAGCGGAGCTAGGCGAGCAGTACTTC. It yields the protein CASSSLAELGEQYF.

In this sample, this clonotype turned up a few times. The chain couples TRBV29-1 to TRBJ2-6; D perhaps matches TRBD2 (6 bases). Germline-derived CDR1 and CDR2 are SQVTM and ANQGSEA. V was trimmed by 4 bases and J by 0 bases, leaving 10 bases between them. The CDR3 contains 15 residues. CDR3: CSVALGGSGANVLTF. In DNA form, the CDR3 reads TGCAGCGTTGCGTTGGGGGGCTCTGGGGCCAACGTCCTGACTTTC.

This clonotype appeared many times. The V and J genes are TRBV11-2 and TRBJ2-7; TRBD2 aligns across 7 bases. The J segment lost 5 bases and the V segment lost 4 bases, leaving 8 bases of the junction unmatched. From germline, CDR1 is SGHAT and CDR2 FQNNGV. CDR3 size: 14 residues. In DNA form, the CDR3 reads TGTGCCAGCAGCTGGAGGACGGGGGGAAACGAGCAGTACTTC. Translation: CASSWRTGGNEQYF.

Comment on this clonotype: The missing conserved phenylalanine or tryptophan at the end of this CDR3 makes a read error likely. The rearrangement joins TRBV6-5 to TRBJ2-7, with 8 positions matching TRBD1. The CDR3 contains 15 residues. V shed 4 bases, J shed 4 bases, and the junction held 9 bases outside the gene matches. Germline CDR1 is MNHEY and CDR2 is SVGAGI. This chain's CDR3 is CASSSLDRGRYEQYY. The CDR3 bases are TGTGCCAGCAGTTCCCTCGACAGGGGACGGTACGAGCAGTACTAC.

The chain employs TRBV19 and TRBJ1-5, with D hard to call. The CDR3 is made up of 14 amino acids. Germline V CDR1 and CDR2: LNHDA, SQIVND (reference sequence). V lost 2 bases and J 14 bases, leaving 19 bases between the germline ends. The CDR3 coding sequence is TGTGCCAGTAGTATAACGGGAGGCGGAGGCAATGAGCATTTT. Its translation: CASSITGGGGNEHF.

Note on this clonotype: This is likely a read error, given that the CDR3 carries no conserved phenylalanine or tryptophan at its end. The CDR3 reads CASSPRSQETQYS. The CDR3 nucleotides read TGTGCCAGCTCACCCCGAAGCCAAGAGACCCAGTACTCC. This chain uses TRBV7-8 with TRBJ2-5; D is uncertain. Germline V gives CDR1 SGHVS, CDR2 FQNEAQ. Trimming removed 8 bases at V and 1 base at J, with 11 bases between. The CDR3 sequence is 13 residues long.

The rearrangement links TRBV7-2 to TRBJ2-3, with D uncertain. Germline values: CDR1 SGHTA, CDR2 FQGNSA. This CDR3 region has 13 residues. The V and J ends lost 5 bases and 14 bases respectively, with 20 bases between them. CDR3 loop: CASSPTRDSPLYF. CDR3 sequence (DNA): TGTGCCAGCAGCCCGACGAGAGACTCCCCCTTGTATTTT.

This clonotype was recorded many times. The chain combines TRBV4-3 with TRBJ1-2; TRBD1 might be the D (5 bases). In germline, CDR1 is LGHNA, CDR2 YSLEER. The CDR3 sequence is 13 residues long. V dropped 2 bases and J dropped 8 bases, with 12 bases sitting between them. This CDR3 is CASSQFSGRGYTF. The CDR3 nucleotides are TGCGCCAGCAGCCAATTCTCAGGGCGCGGCTACACCTTC.

Notes on this clonotype: At one end, the junction sequence differs from germline, possibly due to a read error. V gene TRBV29-1 combines with J gene TRBJ1-4; D might be TRBD1 (5 bases). This CDR3 has 12 residues. Germline CDR1 reads SQVTM; CDR2 reads ANQGSEA. The DNA for the CDR3 is TGCAGCGTTGGCAGGGAAGGTGAAAGACTGTTTTTT. Its translation: CSVGREGERLFF.

This rearrangement joins TRBV5-1 to TRBJ1-4; the D is unclear. Germline V gives CDR1 SGHRS, CDR2 YFSETQ. The CDR3 sequence is 14 residues long. V lost 4 bases and J lost 5, with 12 bases in between. This chain's CDR3 is CASSPVGLNEKLFF. The CDR3, as DNA: TGCGCCAGCAGCCCCGTGGGGTTAAATGAAAAACTGTTTTTT.